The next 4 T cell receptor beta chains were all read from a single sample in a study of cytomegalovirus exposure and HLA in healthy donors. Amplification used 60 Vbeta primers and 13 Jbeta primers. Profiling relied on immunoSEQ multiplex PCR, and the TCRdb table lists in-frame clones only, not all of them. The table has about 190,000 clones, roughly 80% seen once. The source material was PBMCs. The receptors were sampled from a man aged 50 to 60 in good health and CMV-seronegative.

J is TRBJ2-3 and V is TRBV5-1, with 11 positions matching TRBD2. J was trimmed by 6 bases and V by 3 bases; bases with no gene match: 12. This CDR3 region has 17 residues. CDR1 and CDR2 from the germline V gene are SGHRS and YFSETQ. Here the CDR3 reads CASSSRLVSGGADTQYF. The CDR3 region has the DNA TGCGCCAGCAGCTCTCGACTGGTTAGCGGGGGGGCGGATACGCAGTATTTT.

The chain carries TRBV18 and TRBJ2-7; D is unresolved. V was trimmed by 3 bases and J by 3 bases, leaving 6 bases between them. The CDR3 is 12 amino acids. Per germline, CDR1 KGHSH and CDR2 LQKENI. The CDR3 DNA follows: TGTGCCAGCTCACCGCGGATCTACGAGCAGTACTTC. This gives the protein CASSPRIYEQYF. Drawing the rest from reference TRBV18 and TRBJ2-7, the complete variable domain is NAGVMQNPRHLVRRRGQEARLRCSPMKGHSHVYWYRQLPEEGLKFMVYLQKENIIDESGMPKERFSAEFPKEGPSILRIQQVVRGDSAAYFCASSPRIYEQYFGPGTRLTVT.

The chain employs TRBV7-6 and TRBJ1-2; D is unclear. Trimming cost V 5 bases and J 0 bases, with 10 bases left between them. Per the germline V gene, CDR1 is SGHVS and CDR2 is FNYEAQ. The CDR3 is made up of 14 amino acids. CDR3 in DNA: TGTGCCAGCAGCCCCGGGGATACTAACTATGGCTACACCTTC. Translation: CASSPGDTNYGYTF.

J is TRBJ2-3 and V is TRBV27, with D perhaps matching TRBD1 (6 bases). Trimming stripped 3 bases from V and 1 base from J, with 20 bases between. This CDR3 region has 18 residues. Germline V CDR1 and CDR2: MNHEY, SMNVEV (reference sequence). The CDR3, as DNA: TGTGCCAGCAGTTTTATCCACAGGGCTGGTACTGGCACAGATACGCAGTATTTT. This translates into CASSFIHRAGTGTDTQYF.